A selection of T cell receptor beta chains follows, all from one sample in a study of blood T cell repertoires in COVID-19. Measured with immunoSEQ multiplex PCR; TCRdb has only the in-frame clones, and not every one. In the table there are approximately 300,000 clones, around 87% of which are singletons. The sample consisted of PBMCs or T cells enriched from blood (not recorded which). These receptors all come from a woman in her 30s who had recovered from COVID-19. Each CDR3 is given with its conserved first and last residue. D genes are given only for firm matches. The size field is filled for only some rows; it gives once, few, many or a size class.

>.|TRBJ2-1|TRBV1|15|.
CTSSHASGGHNEQFF
TGCACCAGCAGCCACGCTAGCGGGGGGCACAATGAGCAGTTCTTC
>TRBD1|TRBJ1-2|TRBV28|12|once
CASYRGYYGYTF
TGTGCCAGCTACAGGGGTTACTATGGCTACACCTTC
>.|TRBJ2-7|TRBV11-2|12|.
CASSLTTYEQYF
TGTGCCAGCAGCTTGACTACCTACGAGCAGTACTTC
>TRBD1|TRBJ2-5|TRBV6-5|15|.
CASKERGPTRETQYF
TGTGCCAGCAAGGAAAGGGGGCCCACAAGAGAGACCCAGTACTTC
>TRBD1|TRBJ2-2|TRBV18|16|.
CASSPGTGENTGELFF
TGTGCCAGCTCTCCTGGGACAGGGGAGAACACCGGGGAGCTGTTTTTT
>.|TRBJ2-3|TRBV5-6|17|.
CASSLSFTGTLTDTQYF
TGTGCCAGCAGCCTTTCCTTTACAGGGACCCTCACAGATACGCAGTATTTT
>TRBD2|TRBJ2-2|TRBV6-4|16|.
CASSRGGGGLAGELFF
TGTGCCAGCAGCCGAGGCGGGGGGGGCCTGGCCGGGGAGCTGTTTTTT
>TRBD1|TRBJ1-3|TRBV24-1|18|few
CATSDLRQGSYEENTIYF
TGTGCCACCAGTGATCTCCGACAGGGCAGTTACGAAGAAAACACCATATATTTT
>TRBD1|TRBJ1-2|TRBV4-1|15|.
CASSQGQGARYGYTF
TGCGCCAGCAGCCAGGGGCAGGGGGCGAGGTATGGCTACACCTTC
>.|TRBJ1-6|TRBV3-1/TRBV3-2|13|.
CASSSPSGSPLHF
TGTGCCAGCAGTTCCCCTTCGGGTTCACCCCTCCACTTT
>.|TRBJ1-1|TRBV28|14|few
CASSTHRLNTEAFF
TGTGCCAGCAGTACACACAGACTAAACACTGAAGCTTTCTTT
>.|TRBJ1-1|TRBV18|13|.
CASSPGRVGEAFF
TGTGCCAGCTCACCAGGAAGGGTCGGGGAGGCTTTCTTT
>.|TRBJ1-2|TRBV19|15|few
CASSTEKGVGGGYTF
TGTGCCAGTAGTACAGAAAAGGGCGTCGGAGGAGGCTACACCTTC
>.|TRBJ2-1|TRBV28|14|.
CASQLGGSYNEQFF
TGTGCCAGCCAATTAGGGGGCTCCTACAATGAGCAGTTCTTC
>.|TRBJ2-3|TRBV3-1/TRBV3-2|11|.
CASRGPSTQYF
TGTGCCAGCAGGGGCCCGAGTACGCAGTATTTT
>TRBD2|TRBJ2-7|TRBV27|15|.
CASSLSGVSSYEQYF
TGTGCCAGCAGTTTAAGCGGGGTCTCCTCCTACGAGCAGTACTTC
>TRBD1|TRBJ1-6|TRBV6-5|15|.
CASRPGTGDNSPLHF
TGTGCCAGCAGGCCCGGGACAGGGGATAATTCACCCCTCCACTTT
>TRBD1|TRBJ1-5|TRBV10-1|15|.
CASRTGGLNNQPQHF
TGCGCCAGCAGGACAGGGGGCTTGAACAATCAGCCCCAGCATTTT
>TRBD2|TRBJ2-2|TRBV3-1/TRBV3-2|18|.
CASSHHPAGGANTGELFF
TGTGCCAGCAGCCACCACCCAGCGGGGGGGGCGAACACCGGGGAGCTGTTTTTT
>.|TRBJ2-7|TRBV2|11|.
CASSPRIEQYF
TGTGCCAGCAGTCCTAGGATCGAGCAGTACTTC
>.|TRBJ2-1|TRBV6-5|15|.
CASSRGGKSKGEQFF
TGTGCCAGCTCAAGGGGGGGAAAGTCCAAGGGTGAGCAGTTCTTC
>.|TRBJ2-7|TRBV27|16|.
CASSLSGETGFHEQYF
TGTGCCAGCAGTTTATCGGGGGAGACAGGTTTCCACGAGCAGTACTTC
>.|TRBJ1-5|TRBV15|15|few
CATSRDLGVGQPQHF
TGTGCCACCAGCAGAGATTTAGGGGTAGGCCAGCCCCAGCATTTT
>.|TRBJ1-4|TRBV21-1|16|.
CAPRGDRGGTNEKLFF
TGTGCCCCCAGGGGGGACAGGGGTGGAACTAATGAAAAACTGTTTTTT
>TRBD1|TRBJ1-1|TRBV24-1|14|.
CATSEEGASTEAFF
TGTGCCACCAGTGAAGAGGGGGCTTCCACTGAAGCTTTCTTT
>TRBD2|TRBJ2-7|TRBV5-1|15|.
CASSLGASGVYEQYF
TGCGCCAGCAGCTTGGGGGCTAGCGGGGTCTACGAGCAGTACTTC
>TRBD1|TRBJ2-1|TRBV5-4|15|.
CASSFYQGAGNEQFF
TGTGCCAGCAGCTTTTACCAGGGGGCGGGGAATGAGCAGTTCTTC
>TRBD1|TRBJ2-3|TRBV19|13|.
CASGYLQGDTQYF
TGTGCCAGTGGCTACCTACAGGGGGATACGCAGTATTTT
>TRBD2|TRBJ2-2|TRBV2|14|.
CASQAGTNTGELFF
TGTGCCAGCCAAGCGGGGACGAACACCGGGGAGCTGTTTTTT
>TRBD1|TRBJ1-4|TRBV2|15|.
CASSATGTGEEKLFF
TGTGCCAGCAGCGCGACCGGGACAGGCGAGGAAAAACTGTTTTTT
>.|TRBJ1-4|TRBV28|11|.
CASGWGGQLFF
TGTGCCAGCGGCTGGGGGGGACAACTGTTTTTT
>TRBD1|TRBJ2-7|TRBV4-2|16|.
CASSQSPWDRGYEQYF
TGTGCCAGCAGCCAATCCCCATGGGACAGGGGCTACGAGCAGTACTTC
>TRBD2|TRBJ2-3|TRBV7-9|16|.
CASSSLSGGETDTQYF
TGTGCCAGCAGCTCCCTCAGCGGGGGAGAAACAGATACGCAGTATTTT
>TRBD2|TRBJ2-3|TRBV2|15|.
CASSGTSGFTDTQYF
TGTGCCAGCAGTGGGACTAGCGGTTTTACAGATACGCAGTATTTT
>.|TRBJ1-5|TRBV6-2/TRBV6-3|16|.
CASSPQRGISNQPQHF
TGTGCCAGCAGTCCCCAAAGGGGGATTAGCAATCAGCCCCAGCATTTT
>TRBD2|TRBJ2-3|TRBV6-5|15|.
CASSYAGGRLDTQYF
TGTGCCAGCAGTTACGCGGGGGGGCGGCTAGATACGCAGTATTTT
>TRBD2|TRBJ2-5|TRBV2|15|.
CASSVGLAGGETQYF
TGTGCCAGCAGTGTGGGACTAGCGGGGGGAGAGACCCAGTACTTC
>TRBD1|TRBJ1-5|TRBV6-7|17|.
CASSYRTGAICDQPQHF
TGTGCCAGCAGTTACCGGACAGGGGCAATTTGTGATCAGCCCCAGCATTTT
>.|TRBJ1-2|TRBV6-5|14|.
CASSEVGPNYGYTF
TGTGCCAGCAGCGAGGTTGGCCCGAACTATGGCTACACCTTC
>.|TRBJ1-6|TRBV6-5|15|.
CASIDEGWMNSPLHF
TGTGCCAGCATAGATGAGGGCTGGATGAATTCACCCCTCCACTTT
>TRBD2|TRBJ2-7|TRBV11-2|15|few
CASSLYGGGSYEQYF
TGTGCCAGCAGCTTATACGGGGGGGGCTCCTACGAGCAGTACTTC
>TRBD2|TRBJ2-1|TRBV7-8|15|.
CASRMSGGAMDEQFF
TGTGCCAGCAGAATGAGCGGGGGGGCTATGGATGAGCAGTTCTTC
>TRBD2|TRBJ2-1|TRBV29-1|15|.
CSVILALAGHNEQFF
TGCAGCGTGATACTAGCGTTAGCGGGACACAATGAGCAGTTCTTC
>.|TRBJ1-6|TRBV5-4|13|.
CASSTGYNSPLHF
TGTGCCAGCAGTACAGGGTACAATTCACCCCTCCACTTT
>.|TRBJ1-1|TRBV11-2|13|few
CASSFSRNTEAFF
TGTGCCAGCAGCTTTTCCCGGAACACTGAAGCTTTCTTT
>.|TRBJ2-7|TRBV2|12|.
CASNREYYEQYF
TGTGCCAGCAACAGGGAGTACTACGAGCAGTACTTC
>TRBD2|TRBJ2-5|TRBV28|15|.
CASSYLAGGQETQYF
TGTGCCAGCAGTTACTTAGCGGGGGGGCAAGAGACCCAGTACTTC
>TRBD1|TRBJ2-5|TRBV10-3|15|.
CAINSGQGSSETQYF
TGTGCCATCAACTCGGGACAGGGATCCTCAGAGACCCAGTACTTC
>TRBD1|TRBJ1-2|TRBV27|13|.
CASSIRQGNGYTF
TGTGCCAGCAGTATTCGACAGGGGAATGGCTACACCTTC
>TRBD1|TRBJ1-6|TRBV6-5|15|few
CASSPDRDRGSPLHF
TGTGCCAGCAGTCCCGACCGGGACAGGGGGTCACCCCTCCACTTT
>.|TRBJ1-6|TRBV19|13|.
CASSSLYNSPLHF
TGTGCCAGTAGTTCTCTTTATAATTCACCCCTCCACTTT
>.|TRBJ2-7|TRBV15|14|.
CATSLGGGDYEQYF
TGTGCCACCTCCCTGGGAGGGGGTGATTACGAGCAGTACTTC
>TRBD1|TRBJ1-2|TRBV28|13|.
CAIGTGEVNGYTF
TGTGCCATCGGGACAGGGGAGGTTAATGGCTACACCTTC
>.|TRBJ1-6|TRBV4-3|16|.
CASSQILGGVGSPLHF
TGCGCCAGCAGCCAGATACTCGGGGGGGTCGGTTCACCCCTCCACTTT